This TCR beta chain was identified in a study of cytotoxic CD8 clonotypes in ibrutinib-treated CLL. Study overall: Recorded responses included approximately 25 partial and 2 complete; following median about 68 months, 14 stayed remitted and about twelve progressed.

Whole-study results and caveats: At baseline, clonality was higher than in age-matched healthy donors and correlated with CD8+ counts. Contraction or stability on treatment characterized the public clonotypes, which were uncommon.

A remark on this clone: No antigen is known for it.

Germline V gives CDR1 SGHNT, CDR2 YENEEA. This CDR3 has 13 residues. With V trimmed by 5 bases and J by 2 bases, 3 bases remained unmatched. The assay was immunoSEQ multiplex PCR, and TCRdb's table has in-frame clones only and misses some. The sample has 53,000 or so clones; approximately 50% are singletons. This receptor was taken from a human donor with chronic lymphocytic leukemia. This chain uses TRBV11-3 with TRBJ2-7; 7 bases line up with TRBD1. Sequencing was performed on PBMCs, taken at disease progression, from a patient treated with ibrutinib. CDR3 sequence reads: CASSPGTAYEQYF. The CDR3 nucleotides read TGTGCCAGCAGCCCCGGGACAGCCTACGAGCAGTACTTC.